The next 25 T cell receptor beta chains were all read from a single sample in a study of T cell responses to AZD1222 COVID-19 vaccine. Method: immunoSEQ multiplex PCR; TCRdb's copy keeps in-frame clones and lacks some. Here the sample spans 85,000 to 95,000 clones, 90% being singletons. Sample: peripheral blood, taken on day 0 of AZD1222 vaccination. The receptors come from an adult in good health.

This sequence joins TRBV6-5 and TRBJ2-7; D possibly corresponds to TRBD2 (5 bases). Trimming pared 6 bases from V and 0 bases from J, leaving 6 bases between. The V gene's germline CDR1 is MNHEY and CDR2 SVGAGI. The CDR3 is made up of 12 amino acids. The CDR3 region has the DNA TGTGCCAGCAGCGACTACTCCTACGAGCAGTACTTC. Protein product: CASSDYSYEQYF.

CDR3 DNA sequence: TGTGCCAGCAGTGACACCGCATCCGAGGGAGGGTATGGCTACACCTTC. Translated, it gives CASSDTASEGGYGYTF. V is TRBV6-4 and J is TRBJ1-2; D is uncertain. This CDR3 has 16 residues. V was shortened by 2 bases and J by 5 bases, with 18 bases between the two germline ends. The germline gives CDR1 MRHNA, CDR2 SNTAGT.

The CDR3, as DNA: TGTGCCAGCACCCCGGACAGAGGTCCCAATGAGCAGTTCTTC. This sequence encodes CASTPDRGPNEQFF. The chain links TRBV21-1 to TRBJ2-1; the tabulated D call, TRBD1, remains unverified against the DNA. TRBV21-1 is a pseudogene. The CDR3 runs 14 residues.

The V and J genes are TRBV5-6 and TRBJ2-7, with D possibly TRBD2 on 6 matching bases. This CDR3 comprises 14 residues. Germline V lookup: CDR1 SGHDT, CDR2 YYEEEE. Between the trimmed V and J ends, which lost 7 bases and 5 bases, there was a span of 19 bases. The chain's CDR3 is CASHSGDLDHEQYF. CDR3 DNA sequence: TGTGCCAGCCACTCGGGGGACCTGGATCACGAGCAGTACTTC. Full variable domain (rest looked up from reference TRBV5-6 and TRBJ2-7): DAGVTQSPTHLIKTRGQQVTLRCSPKSGHDTVSWYQQALGQGPQFIFQYYEEEERQRGNFPDRFSGHQFPNYSSELNVNALLLGDSALYLCASHSGDLDHEQYFGPGTRLTVT.

V usage is TRBV18 and J usage is TRBJ1-3; D is undetermined. The germline V gene encodes CDR1 KGHSH and CDR2 LQKENI. The length of the CDR3 is 15 residues. Trimming took 3 bases from V and 0 from J, leaving 9 bases between them. CDR3: CASSPVSHSGNTIYF. The CDR3 DNA follows: TGTGCCAGCTCACCGGTCAGCCACTCTGGAAACACCATATATTTT.

The genes are TRBV7-9 and TRBJ2-1; 9 nucleotides align to TRBD1. This CDR3 region has 16 residues. The V gene's germline CDR1 is SEHNR and CDR2 FQNEAQ (reference sequence). V gave up 2 bases and J gave up 14 bases; unmatched junction bases: 16. CDR3 in amino acids: CASSLSAIVGQGREFF. CDR3 in DNA: TGTGCCAGCAGCTTAAGCGCGATAGTAGGACAGGGGCGTGAGTTCTTC.

This chain connects TRBV4-2 to TRBJ2-3, with a weak D call TRBD2 (5 bases). The CDR3 has 14 amino acids. V lost 1 base and J lost 2, with 7 bases in between. Germline lookup yields CDR1 LGHNA and CDR2 YNFKEQ. The CDR3, as DNA: TGTGCCAGCAGCCAAGGACGGGACACAGATACGCAGTATTTT. It translates to CASSQGRDTDTQYF.

This chain's CDR3 is CASSESDIGNTEAFF. The DNA of the CDR3 is TGTGCCAGCAGTGAATCGGACATAGGGAACACTGAAGCTTTCTTT. This chain joins TRBV25-1 and TRBJ1-1; perhaps TRBD1 as D (5 bases). Trimming pared 1 base from V and 1 base from J, leaving 10 bases between. CDR1 is MGHDK, CDR2 SYGVNS, per germline. The CDR3 has 15 amino acids.

This chain joins TRBV6-2 or TRBV6-3 and TRBJ1-1; 12 nucleotides line up with TRBD1. The CDR3 length is 16 residues. Germline trimming cut 2 bases from V and 0 bases from J; bases unmatched to any gene: 1. Germline V gene data show CDR1 as MNHEY and CDR2 as SVGEGT. The CDR3: CASSYGDRGLNTEAFF. In nucleotides, the CDR3 is TGTGCCAGCAGTTACGGGGACAGGGGGCTGAACACTGAAGCTTTCTTT.

This chain links TRBV2 with TRBJ1-1, with 12 bases aligning to TRBD1. The germline V gene has CDR1 SNHLY and CDR2 FYNNEI. V lost 7 bases and J lost 8; bases outside the gene matches: 11. The CDR3 contains 15 residues. The CDR3 nucleotides read TGTGCCAGCATCTCCTTTGGGGACAGGGGGCGAGAAGCTTTCTTT. Translation: CASISFGDRGREAFF.

The rearrangement links TRBV10-3 to TRBJ2-5; D uncertain. V was shortened by 8 bases and J by 4 bases, with 14 bases between the two germline ends. In germline, CDR1 is ENHRY, CDR2 SYGVKD. The CDR3 is 13 residues long. As DNA, the CDR3 is TGTGCCATCGCGAGTGGGGTAGGAGAGACCCAGTACTTC. Translated: CAIASGVGETQYF.

The chain links TRBV5-1 to TRBJ1-3, with D possibly matching TRBD1 (5 bases). In germline, CDR1 is SGHRS, CDR2 YFSETQ. This CDR3 spans 15 amino acids. The germline V and J ends were trimmed by 1 base and 2 bases, with 10 bases remaining between them. CDR3: CASSLSAGTGNTIYF. In DNA, the CDR3 is TGCGCCAGCAGCTTGTCCGCAGGGACTGGAAACACCATATATTTT.

This chain links TRBV7-2 with TRBJ1-4, with 7 bases fitting TRBD1. CDR3 length equals 17 residues. CDR1 and CDR2 from the germline V gene are SGHTA and FQGNSA. V was pared by 2 bases and J by 0 bases, with 6 bases of the junction left unmatched. CDR3 in amino acids: CASSLNPGGATNEKLFF. The CDR3, as DNA: TGTGCCAGCAGCTTAAATCCAGGGGGGGCAACTAATGAAAAACTGTTTTTT.

This clone has a handful of counts. The genes are TRBV7-9 and TRBJ1-6; 11 positions agree with TRBD1. Germline values: CDR1 SEHNR, CDR2 FQNEAQ (reference sequence). The J segment lost 10 bases and the V segment lost 5 bases, leaving 10 bases of the junction unmatched. This CDR3 is built from 16 residues. Written as DNA, the CDR3 is TGTGCCAGCAGCCCACGGACAGGGGGCTTTTTATCACCCCTCCACTTT. Its translation: CASSPRTGGFLSPLHF.

This clone was detected once. The chain carries TRBV4-1 and TRBJ2-1; possible D gene TRBD2, 6 bases. Trimming left V 2 bases short and J 7 bases short, with 12 bases between. Looked up from germline, CDR1 is MGHRA and CDR2 is YSYEKL. CDR3 length: 14 amino acids. CDR3 sequence: CASSQPRSGNEQFF. CDR3 sequence (DNA): TGCGCCAGCAGCCAACCCCGCAGCGGGAATGAGCAGTTCTTC.

The rearrangement uses TRBV6-2 or TRBV6-3 and TRBJ1-2; D perhaps matches TRBD1 (5 bases). This CDR3 is 13 amino acids long. The V gene's germline CDR1 is MNHEY and CDR2 SVGEGT. Trimming took off 3 bases at V and 8 bases at J, with 13 bases between the two ends. CDR3 DNA: TGTGCCAGCAGTTATCAGGGAGTAACCGGCTACACCTTC. Translated: CASSYQGVTGYTF.

As for this clone: The same CDR3 is also encoded by other DNA sequences in this sample. J is TRBJ1-1 and V is TRBV5-1; no clear D. CDR1 is SGHRS, CDR2 YFSETQ, per germline. The CDR3 contains 11 residues. Trimming shortened V by 0 bases and J by 3 bases, and 0 bases separated the two germline ends. The CDR3 nucleotides read TGCGCCAGCAGCTTGGACACTGAAGCTTTCTTT. Residues: CASSLDTEAFF.

V usage is TRBV2 and J usage is TRBJ2-2, with D perhaps matching TRBD1 (5 bases). Trimming cost V 6 bases and J 6 bases, with 14 bases left between them. CDR1 and CDR2 (germline): SNHLY, FYNNEI. The CDR3 has 14 amino acids. The CDR3 region has the DNA TGTGCCAGCAGAGCCAGGGTTGTCGCCGGGGAGCTGTTTTTT. It encodes CASRARVVAGELFF.

The rearrangement links TRBV2 to TRBJ2-3; 7 nucleotides align to TRBD1. The ends lost 6 bases at V and 0 bases at J; junction bases unmatched: 0. CDR3 length: 13 amino acids. Germline V gene data show CDR1 as SNHLY and CDR2 as FYNNEI. The CDR3 is CASRGQSTDTQYF. The DNA of the CDR3 is TGTGCCAGCAGGGGACAGAGCACAGATACGCAGTATTTT.

The V and J genes are TRBV7-2 and TRBJ2-1; 7 bases are a match to TRBD1. This CDR3 is 14 amino acids long. Per germline, CDR1 SGHTA and CDR2 FQGNSA. The trim removed 5 bases at V and 3 bases at J, leaving 4 bases unmatched. DNA for the CDR3: TGTGCCAGCAGCGAGGGACAGAGCTACAATGAGCAGTTCTTC. Translating it yields CASSEGQSYNEQFF.

This rearrangement joins TRBV6-6 to TRBJ1-5, with 7 bases matching TRBD1. The CDR3 runs to 14 residues. The ends lost 9 bases at V and 6 bases at J; junction bases unmatched: 11. The germline CDR1 and CDR2 sequences are MNHNY and SVGAGI (reference sequence). The CDR3 region is CASRGTVITQPQHF. In DNA, the CDR3 is TGTGCCAGTCGTGGGACAGTGATCACTCAGCCCCAGCATTTT.

Remarks on this clone: Within the sample, other DNA sequences also encode this same CDR3. V usage is TRBV18 and J usage is TRBJ2-1, with TRBD1 matching over 9 bases. There are 15 residues in the CDR3. The germline CDR1 and CDR2 sequences are KGHSH and LQKENI. The V gene end was trimmed by 3 bases and the J gene end by 1 base; junction bases not matched to a gene: 1. CDR3 DNA sequence: TGTGCCAGCTCACCGGGGACAGGGTCCTACAATGAGCAGTTCTTC. As protein: CASSPGTGSYNEQFF.

V is TRBV4-1 and J is TRBJ2-1; a weak D match, TRBD1 (6 bases). Trimming left V 0 bases short and J 9 bases short, with 18 bases between. The CDR3 runs to 16 residues. Germline V gene lookup returns CDR1 MGHRA and CDR2 YSYEKL. The CDR3 DNA is TGCGCCAGCAGCCAAGAATCTAGCAGGGGCTGGGGTGAGCAGTTCTTC. It encodes CASSQESSRGWGEQFF.

This rearrangement joins TRBV11-2 to TRBJ2-5; 8 bases agree with TRBD2. The V gene end was trimmed by 1 base and the J gene end by 7 bases; junction bases not matched to a gene: 8. Germline assignment: CDR1 SGHAT and CDR2 FQNNGV. The CDR3 spans 15 residues. The CDR3 sequence: CASSLGTSGGLTQYF. The CDR3 DNA follows: TGTGCCAGCAGCTTAGGGACAAGCGGGGGCTTGACCCAGTACTTC. Complete variable domain (other parts from reference TRBV11-2 and TRBJ2-5): EAGVAQSPRYKIIEKRQSVAFWCNPISGHATLYWYQQILGQGPKLLIQFQNNGVVDDSQLPKDRFSAERLKGVDSTLKIQPAKLEDSAVYLCASSLGTSGGLTQYFGPGTRLLVL.

The chain combines TRBV6-1 with TRBJ2-1; 7 nucleotides align to TRBD2. This CDR3 region has 17 residues. With V trimmed by 1 base and J by 3 bases, 9 bases remained unmatched. Germline CDR1 and CDR2: MNHNS and SASEGT. The CDR3 region is CASSEVFFGGGYNEQFF. The CDR3, as DNA: TGTGCCAGCAGTGAAGTATTTTTTGGCGGGGGCTACAATGAGCAGTTCTTC.